These T cell receptor beta chains were read from a single sample in a study of cytomegalovirus exposure and HLA in healthy donors. The protocol was immunoSEQ multiplex PCR, while the TCRdb copy is restricted to in-frame clones and leaves out a portion. The repertoire includes tens of thousands of clones, approximately 93% of them detected once, and less than 4% sits in the top ten. Specimen: PBMCs. The receptors were gathered from a woman aged 25 to 39 in good health and CMV-seronegative. The CDR3 runs from the conserved cysteine through the conserved F or W. The order of the fields is CDR3 length, J gene, V gene, D gene, clone size, CDR3 DNA, CDR3 protein. D genes are given only for firm matches. The size field is filled for only some rows; it gives once, few, many or a size class.

11 TRBJ2-3 TRBV7-9 - - TGTGCCAGCAGCGCCCACTATACGCAGTATTTT CASSAHYTQYF
13 TRBJ2-3 TRBV19 - - TGTGCCAGTAGTATAGATCGGGTACATACGCAGTATTTT CASSIDRVHTQYF
14 TRBJ2-2 TRBV19 - - TGTGCCAGTAGTATCGCGGAACTCACCGGGGAGCTGTTTTTT CASSIAELTGELFF
15 TRBJ2-3 TRBV4-2 TRBD1 - TGTGCCAGCAGCCAAGGGACAGGGAGCACAGATACGCAGTATTTT CASSQGTGSTDTQYF
16 TRBJ2-5 TRBV9 TRBD2 - TGTGCCAGCAGCGTAGGGAGCGGGAGGGCCGCGGAGACCCAGTACTTC CASSVGSGRAAETQYF
16 TRBJ2-1 TRBV4-3 - - TGCGCCAGCAGCCAAGATAGGAGCAAATACTACAATGAGCAGTTCTTC CASSQDRSKYYNEQFF
14 TRBJ1-2 TRBV5-1 TRBD1 - TGCGCCAGCAGCACCGGGGACAGGGGGTTTGGCTACACCTTC CASSTGDRGFGYTF
14 TRBJ1-1 TRBV7-2 TRBD1 - TGTGCCAGCAGCTTAGCCGTCGGACAGGGTGAAGCTTTCTTT CASSLAVGQGEAFF
16 TRBJ2-1 TRBV7-9 TRBD2 - TGTGCCAGCAGCTCCCGGACTAGCGGCTCCTACAATGAGCAGTTCTTC CASSSRTSGSYNEQFF
17 TRBJ2-1 TRBV28 TRBD1 - TGTGCCAGCAGAACTGGGCTGGGACAGGCTAGGTTCAATGAGCAGTTCTTC CASRTGLGQARFNEQFF
17 TRBJ1-2 TRBV19 TRBD1 - TGTGCCAGTAGTACTACATGGACAGGGATCCTTATCTATGGCTACACCTTC CASSTTWTGILIYGYTF
14 TRBJ2-5 TRBV7-6 TRBD1 - TGTGCCAGCAGCTCACAGGGGATTGGGGAGACCCAGTACTTC CASSSQGIGETQYF
13 TRBJ2-5 TRBV5-4 TRBD1 - TGTGCCAGCGGAGCGAGGGGACAGGAGACCCAGTACTTC CASGARGQETQYF
17 TRBJ2-1 TRBV9 - - TGTGCCAGCAGCGTAGGGCGCCTAGCGTTACCCTACAATGAGCAGTTCTTC CASSVGRLALPYNEQFF
14 TRBJ2-3 TRBV18 - - TGTGCCAGCTCACCTTCCAGGAGCACAGATACGCAGTATTTT CASSPSRSTDTQYF
10 TRBJ1-1 TRBV30 - - TGTGCCTCTGGGCCCATTGAAGCTTTCTTT CASGPIEAFF
16 TRBJ2-5 TRBV4-2 - - TGTGCCAGCAGCCAAGATCGGGGCAGGGGCCAAGAGACCCAGTACTTC CASSQDRGRGQETQYF
13 TRBJ2-7 TRBV4-2 TRBD2 - TGTGCCAGCGGCCGGGGACTAGCGGGCGAGCAGTACTTC CASGRGLAGEQYF
15 TRBJ1-1 TRBV27 - - TGTGCCAGCAGTTTATCTCGACTCTTGAACACTGAAGCTTTCTTT CASSLSRLLNTEAFF
15 TRBJ1-1 TRBV7-9 - - TGTGCCAGCAGCTTAGACGGGACATTGAACACTGAAGCTTTCTTT CASSLDGTLNTEAFF
15 TRBJ2-7 TRBV19 - - TGTGCCAGTAGTAGCCCGGGCAGCCGAACGGGGGAGCAGTACTTC CASSSPGSRTGEQYF
14 TRBJ1-2 TRBV7-3 - - TGTGCCAGCAGCCGCCGTATTACCGGCGGTGGCTACACCTTC CASSRRITGGGYTF
18 TRBJ1-2 TRBV19 - - TGTGCCAGTAGCCCCCCCGGGGGACCCCCCGCATTTAACTATGGCTACACCTTC CASSPPGGPPAFNYGYTF
16 TRBJ2-7 TRBV6-5 - - TGTGCCAGCAGTTACTCATTATTACTCCCCGGGTACGAGCAGTACTTC CASSYSLLLPGYEQYF
15 TRBJ2-2 TRBV7-9 TRBD2 - TGTGCCAGCAGTTACGGACTAGCCTTCTCCGGGGAGCTGTTTTTT CASSYGLAFSGELFF
12 TRBJ2-5 TRBV7-2 TRBD2 - TGTGCCAGCAGCAACAATCTAGCGGCCCAGTACTTC CASSNNLAAQYF
14 TRBJ2-7 TRBV5-1 TRBD1 once TGCGCCAGCAGCTTCCCGGACAGGAGGTCCGAGCAGTACTTC CASSFPDRRSEQYF
15 TRBJ2-4 TRBV27 TRBD2 - TGTGCCAGCACGCGACTAGCGGGAGGGCCTAACATTCAGTACTTC CASTRLAGGPNIQYF
16 TRBJ2-7 TRBV7-9 - - TGTGCCAGCAGCTTGACCTCCGGGACTTATACCTACGAGCAGTACTTC CASSLTSGTYTYEQYF
14 TRBJ1-1 TRBV25-1 - once TGTGCCAGCAGTGATCCCAGACTGGGGGGTGAAGCTTTCTTT CASSDPRLGGEAFF
15 TRBJ2-2 TRBV4-2 - - TGTGCCAGCAGCCAAGAGGGTTGGGCCACCGGGGAGCTGTTTTTT CASSQEGWATGELFF
12 TRBJ1-3 TRBV29-1 - once TGCAGCGTTGTTATCTCTGGAAACACCATATATTTT CSVVISGNTIYF
15 TRBJ1-2 TRBV7-3 - once TGTGCCAGCAGCCCAACTAAGGAGGCTAACTATGGCTACACCTTC CASSPTKEANYGYTF
16 TRBJ2-3 TRBV21-1 - few TGTGCCAGCAGCGAAGGGGGTAGCGGGAGCACAGATACGCAGTATTTT CASSEGGSGSTDTQYF
13 TRBJ2-7 TRBV10-1 - - TGCGCCAGCAGTGTTGACAGGAGCTACGAGCAGTACTTC CASSVDRSYEQYF
14 TRBJ2-7 TRBV11-1 TRBD2 - TGTGCCAGCAGCGCTAGCGGGGCCTACTACGAGCAGTACTTC CASSASGAYYEQYF
11 TRBJ2-1 TRBV5-1 - once TGCGCCAGCAGCCAGGGCAATGAGCAGTTCTTC CASSQGNEQFF
12 TRBJ2-5 TRBV28 - - TGTGCGAGCCGAGACATCAGGGAGACCCAGTACTTC CASRDIRETQYF
12 TRBJ1-2 TRBV28 - - TGTGCCAGCACCTATAAGGGAGGCGGCTACACCTTC CASTYKGGGYTF
16 TRBJ2-2 TRBV27 TRBD1 - TGTGCCAGCTCCCCCCCTAGGACAGGGTGGACCGGGGAGCTGTTTTTT CASSPPRTGWTGELFF
14 TRBJ2-5 TRBV28 - - TGTGCCAGCAGCCTAACAGGTTACCAAGAGACCCAGTACTTC CASSLTGYQETQYF
12 TRBJ2-7 TRBV27 TRBD1 few TGTGCCAGCGGGGGACAGGGGAACGAGCAGTACTTC CASGGQGNEQYF
13 TRBJ1-1 TRBV15 - - TGTGCCACCAGCAGAGAGGGGGCCAGTGAAGCTTTCTTT CATSREGASEAFF
15 TRBJ2-7 TRBV28 TRBD1 - TGTGCCAGCAGTGCGCCGGGACAGGGGGCTCTCGAGCAGTACTTC CASSAPGQGALEQYF
14 TRBJ2-3 TRBV12-5 - - TGTGCTAGTGGTTTGGATCGGCTAGCAGATACGCAGTATTTT CASGLDRLADTQYF